The sample holds one count of the clone carrying this T cell receptor beta chain. The data are from a study of blood T cell repertoires in COVID-19. Clones were read by immunoSEQ multiplex PCR, and TCRdb kept only the in-frame ones, dropping some. The sample holds 180,000 or so clones, approximately 84% seen once. Germline V gene sequence: CDR1 MGHRA, CDR2 YSYEKL. The CDR3 extends over 15 amino acids. The V and J ends lost 2 bases and 7 bases, in that order; junction bases with no gene match: 5. The clonotype was recovered from a man aged 35 to 55 who had recovered from COVID-19. Sample: peripheral blood. The V call is TRBV4-1, the J call TRBJ2-7; TRBD2 agrees at 13 bases. The DNA for the CDR3 is TGCGCCAGCAGCCAATCATGGACTAGCGGGAGAGAGCAGTACTTC. This sequence encodes CASSQSWTSGREQYF.